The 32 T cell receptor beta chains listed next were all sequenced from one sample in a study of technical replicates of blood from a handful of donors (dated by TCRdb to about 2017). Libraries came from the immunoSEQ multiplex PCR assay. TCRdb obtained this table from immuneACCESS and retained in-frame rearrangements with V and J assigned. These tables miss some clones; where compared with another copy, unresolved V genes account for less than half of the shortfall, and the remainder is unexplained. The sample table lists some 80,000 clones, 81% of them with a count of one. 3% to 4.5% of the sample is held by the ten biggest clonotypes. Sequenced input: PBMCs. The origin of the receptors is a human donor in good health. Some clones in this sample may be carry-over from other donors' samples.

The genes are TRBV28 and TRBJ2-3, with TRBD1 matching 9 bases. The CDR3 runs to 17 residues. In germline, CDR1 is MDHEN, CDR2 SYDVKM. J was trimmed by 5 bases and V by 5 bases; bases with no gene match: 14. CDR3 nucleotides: TGTGCCAGCAGTCCCTCCGGGGGGACAGGGAAGGGAGATACGCAGTATTTT. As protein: CASSPSGGTGKGDTQYF.

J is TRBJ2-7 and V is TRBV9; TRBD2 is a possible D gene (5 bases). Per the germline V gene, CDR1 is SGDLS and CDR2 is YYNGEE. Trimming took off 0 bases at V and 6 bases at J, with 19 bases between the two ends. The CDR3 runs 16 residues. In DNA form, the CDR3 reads TGTGCCAGCAGCGTAGGTTGGATGGGCAGGACTGGCGAGCAGTACTTC. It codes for CASSVGWMGRTGEQYF.

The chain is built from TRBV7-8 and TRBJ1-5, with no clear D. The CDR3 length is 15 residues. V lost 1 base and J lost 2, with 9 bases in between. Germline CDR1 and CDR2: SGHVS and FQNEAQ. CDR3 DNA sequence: TGTGCCAGCAGCTTAGGCTTCTCGGGCAATCAGCCCCAGCATTTT. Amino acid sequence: CASSLGFSGNQPQHF.

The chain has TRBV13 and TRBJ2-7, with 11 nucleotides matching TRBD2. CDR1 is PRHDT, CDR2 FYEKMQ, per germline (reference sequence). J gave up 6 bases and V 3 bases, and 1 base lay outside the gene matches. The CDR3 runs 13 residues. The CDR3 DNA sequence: TGTGCCAGCAGCTTCGGGACTAGCGGCGAGCAGTACTTC. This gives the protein CASSFGTSGEQYF.

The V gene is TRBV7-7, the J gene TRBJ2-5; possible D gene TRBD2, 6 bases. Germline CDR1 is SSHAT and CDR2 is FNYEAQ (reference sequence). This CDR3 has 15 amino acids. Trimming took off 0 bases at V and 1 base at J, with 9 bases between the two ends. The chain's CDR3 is CASSLAMGGQETQYF. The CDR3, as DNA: TGTGCCAGCAGCTTAGCAATGGGGGGCCAAGAGACCCAGTACTTC.

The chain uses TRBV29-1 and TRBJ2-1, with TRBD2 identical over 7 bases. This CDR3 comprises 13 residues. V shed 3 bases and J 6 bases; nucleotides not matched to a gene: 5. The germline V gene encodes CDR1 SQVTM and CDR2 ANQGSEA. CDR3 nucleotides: TGCAGCGTTGATGGACTAGGTCTCAATGAGCAGTTCTTC. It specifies CSVDGLGLNEQFF.

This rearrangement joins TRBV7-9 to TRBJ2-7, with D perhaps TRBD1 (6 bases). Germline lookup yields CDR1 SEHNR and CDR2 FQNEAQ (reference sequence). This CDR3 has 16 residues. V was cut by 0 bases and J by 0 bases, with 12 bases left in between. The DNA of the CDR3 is TGTGCCAGCAGCTTAGCGCTAGGACAGATCTCCTACGAGCAGTACTTC. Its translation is CASSLALGQISYEQYF.

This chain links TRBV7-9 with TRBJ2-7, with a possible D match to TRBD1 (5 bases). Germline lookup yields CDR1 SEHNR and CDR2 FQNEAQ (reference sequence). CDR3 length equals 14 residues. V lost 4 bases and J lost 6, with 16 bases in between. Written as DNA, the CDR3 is TGTGCCAGCAGCTCTGCTGCCAGGGTGGCCGAGCAGTACTTC. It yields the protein CASSSAARVAEQYF.

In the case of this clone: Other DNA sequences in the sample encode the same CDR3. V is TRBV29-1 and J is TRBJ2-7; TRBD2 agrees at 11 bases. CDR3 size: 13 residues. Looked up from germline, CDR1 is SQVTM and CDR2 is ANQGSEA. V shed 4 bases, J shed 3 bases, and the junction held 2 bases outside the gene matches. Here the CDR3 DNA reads TGCAGCGTTGTTCTAGCGGGGGGCTACGAGCAGTACTTC. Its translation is CSVVLAGGYEQYF.

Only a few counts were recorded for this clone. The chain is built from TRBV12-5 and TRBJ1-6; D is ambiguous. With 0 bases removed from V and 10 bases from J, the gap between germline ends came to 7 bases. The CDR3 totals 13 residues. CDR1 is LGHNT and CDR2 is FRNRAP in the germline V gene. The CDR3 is CASGLVRGSPLHF. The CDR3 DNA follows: TGTGCTAGTGGTTTGGTACGGGGATCACCCCTCCACTTT.

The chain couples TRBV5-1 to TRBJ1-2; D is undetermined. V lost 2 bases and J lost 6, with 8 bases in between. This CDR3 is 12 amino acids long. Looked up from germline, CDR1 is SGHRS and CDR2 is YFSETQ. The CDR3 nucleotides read TGCGCCAGCAGCTTCTCGGCGGATGGCTACACCTTC. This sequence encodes CASSFSADGYTF.

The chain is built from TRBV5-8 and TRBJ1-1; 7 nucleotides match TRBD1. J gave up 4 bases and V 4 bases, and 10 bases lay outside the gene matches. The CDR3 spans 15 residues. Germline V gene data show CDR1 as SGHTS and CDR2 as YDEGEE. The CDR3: CASSPNLAGGTEAFF. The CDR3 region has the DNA TGTGCCAGCAGCCCTAACCTCGCAGGGGGCACTGAAGCTTTCTTT.

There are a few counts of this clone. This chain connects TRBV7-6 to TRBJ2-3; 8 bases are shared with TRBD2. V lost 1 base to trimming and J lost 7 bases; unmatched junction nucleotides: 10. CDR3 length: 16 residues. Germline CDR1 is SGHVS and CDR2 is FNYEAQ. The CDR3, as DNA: TGTGCCAGCAGCTTAGTCAGTAGCGGGGACCTGAATACGCAGTATTTT. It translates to CASSLVSSGDLNTQYF.

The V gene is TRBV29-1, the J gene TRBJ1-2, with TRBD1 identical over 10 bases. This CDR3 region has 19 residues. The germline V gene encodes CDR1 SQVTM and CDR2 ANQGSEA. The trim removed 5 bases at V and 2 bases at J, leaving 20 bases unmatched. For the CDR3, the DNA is TGCAGCGTTTTATCCCCGAAATTGGACAGGGGGGGATCCAACTATGGCTACACCTTC. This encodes CSVLSPKLDRGGSNYGYTF.

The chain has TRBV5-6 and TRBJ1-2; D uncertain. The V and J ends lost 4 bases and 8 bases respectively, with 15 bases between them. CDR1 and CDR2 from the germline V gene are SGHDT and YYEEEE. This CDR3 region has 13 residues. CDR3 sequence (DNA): TGTGCCAGCAGCCTTACGGGTTTCACAGGCTACACCTTC. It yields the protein CASSLTGFTGYTF.

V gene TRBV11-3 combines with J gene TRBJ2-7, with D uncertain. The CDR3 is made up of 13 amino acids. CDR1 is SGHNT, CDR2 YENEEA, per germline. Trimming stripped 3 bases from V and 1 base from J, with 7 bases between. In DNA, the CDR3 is TGTGCCAGCAGCTTGGGCGAGTCCTACGAGCAGTACTTC. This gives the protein CASSLGESYEQYF.

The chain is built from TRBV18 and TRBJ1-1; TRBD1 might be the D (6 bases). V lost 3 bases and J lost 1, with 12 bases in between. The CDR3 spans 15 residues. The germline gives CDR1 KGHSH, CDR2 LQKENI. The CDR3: CASSPSGQRNTEAFF. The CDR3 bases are TGTGCCAGCTCACCCAGCGGACAGCGGAACACTGAAGCTTTCTTT.

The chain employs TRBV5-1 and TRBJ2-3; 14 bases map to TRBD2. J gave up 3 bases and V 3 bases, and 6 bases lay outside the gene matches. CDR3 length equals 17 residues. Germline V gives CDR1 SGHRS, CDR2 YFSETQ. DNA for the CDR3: TGCGCCAGCAGCTCCGGACTAGCGGGGGGAGCGACAGATACGCAGTATTTT. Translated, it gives CASSSGLAGGATDTQYF.

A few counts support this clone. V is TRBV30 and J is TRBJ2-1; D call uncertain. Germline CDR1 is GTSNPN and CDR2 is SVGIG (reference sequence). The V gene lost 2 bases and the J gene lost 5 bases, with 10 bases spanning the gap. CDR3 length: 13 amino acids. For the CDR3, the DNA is TGTGCCTGGAGTACCCGGAGTCACAATGAGCAGTTCTTC. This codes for CAWSTRSHNEQFF.

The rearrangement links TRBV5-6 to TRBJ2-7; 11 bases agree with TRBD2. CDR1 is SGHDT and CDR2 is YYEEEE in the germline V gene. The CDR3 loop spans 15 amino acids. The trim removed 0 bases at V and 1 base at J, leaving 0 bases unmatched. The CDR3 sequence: CASSLGLAGSYEQYF. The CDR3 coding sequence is TGTGCCAGCAGCTTGGGACTAGCGGGGTCCTACGAGCAGTACTTC.

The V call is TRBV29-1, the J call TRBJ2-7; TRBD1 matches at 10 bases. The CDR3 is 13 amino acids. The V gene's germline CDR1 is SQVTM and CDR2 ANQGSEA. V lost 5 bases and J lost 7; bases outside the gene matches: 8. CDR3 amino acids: CSVPGTGAGEQYF. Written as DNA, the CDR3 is TGCAGCGTTCCCGGGACAGGGGCAGGGGAGCAGTACTTC.

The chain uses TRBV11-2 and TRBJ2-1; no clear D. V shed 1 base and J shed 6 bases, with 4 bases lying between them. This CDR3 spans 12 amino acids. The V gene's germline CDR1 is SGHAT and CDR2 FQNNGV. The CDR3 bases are TGTGCCAGCAGCTTAGTTCGCAATGAGCAGTTCTTC. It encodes CASSLVRNEQFF.

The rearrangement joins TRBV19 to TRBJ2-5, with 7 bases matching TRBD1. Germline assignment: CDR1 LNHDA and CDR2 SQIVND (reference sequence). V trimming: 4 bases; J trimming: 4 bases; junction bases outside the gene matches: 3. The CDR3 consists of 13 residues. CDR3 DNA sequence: TGTGCCAGTAGTACACAGGGGACAGAGACCCAGTACTTC. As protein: CASSTQGTETQYF.

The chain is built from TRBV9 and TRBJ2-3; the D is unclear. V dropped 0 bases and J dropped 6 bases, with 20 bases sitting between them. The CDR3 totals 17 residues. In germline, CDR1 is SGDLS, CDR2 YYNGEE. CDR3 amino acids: CASSVEAGFNAGDTQYF. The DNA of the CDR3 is TGTGCCAGCAGCGTAGAGGCCGGGTTTAATGCTGGGGATACGCAGTATTTT.

CDR3 region: CASSRKGGVVYGEQFF. In DNA, the CDR3 is TGCGCCAGCAGCCGAAAGGGGGGGGTAGTTTACGGTGAGCAGTTCTTC. This chain connects TRBV4-3 to TRBJ2-1; TRBD2 might be the D (7 bases). Trimming took off 4 bases at V and 9 bases at J, with 22 bases between the two ends. Germline assignment: CDR1 LGHNA and CDR2 YSLEER. The CDR3 sequence is 16 residues long.

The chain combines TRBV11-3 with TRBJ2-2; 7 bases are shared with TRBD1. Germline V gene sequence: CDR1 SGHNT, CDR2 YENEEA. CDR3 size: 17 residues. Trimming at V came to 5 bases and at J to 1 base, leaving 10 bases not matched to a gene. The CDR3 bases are TGTGCCAGCAGCAACCGTCCCGGGACAGAGAACACCGGGGAGCTGTTTTTT. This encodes CASSNRPGTENTGELFF.

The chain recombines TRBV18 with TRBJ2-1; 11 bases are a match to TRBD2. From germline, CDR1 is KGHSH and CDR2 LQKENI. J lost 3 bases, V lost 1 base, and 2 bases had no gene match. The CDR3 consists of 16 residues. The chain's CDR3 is CASSPRTSGLYNEQFF. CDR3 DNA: TGTGCCAGCTCACCACGGACTAGCGGGCTCTACAATGAGCAGTTCTTC.

The chain's CDR3 is CASSEEGLSFHF. The CDR3 DNA reads TGTGCCAGCAGTGAGGAGGGCCTGTCGTTCCATTTT. The chain couples TRBV25-1 to TRBJ1-5; D unresolved. Trimming cost V 3 bases and J 16 bases, with 16 bases left between them. The CDR3 has 12 residues. Germline V CDR1 and CDR2: MGHDK, SYGVNS. The variable domain in full, with the rest retrieved from reference TRBV25-1 and TRBJ1-5, is EADIYQTPRYLVIGTGKKITLECSQTMGHDKMYWYQQDPGMELHLIHYSYGVNSTEKGDLSSESTVSRIRTEHFPLTLESARPSHTSQYLCASSEEGLSFHFGDGTRLSIL.

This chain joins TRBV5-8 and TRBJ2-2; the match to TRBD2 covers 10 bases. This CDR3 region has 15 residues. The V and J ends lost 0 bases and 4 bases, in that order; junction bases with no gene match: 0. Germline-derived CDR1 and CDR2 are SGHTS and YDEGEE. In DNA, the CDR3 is TGTGCCAGCAGCTTGGGGACTAGCGGCACCGGGGAGCTGTTTTTT. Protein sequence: CASSLGTSGTGELFF.

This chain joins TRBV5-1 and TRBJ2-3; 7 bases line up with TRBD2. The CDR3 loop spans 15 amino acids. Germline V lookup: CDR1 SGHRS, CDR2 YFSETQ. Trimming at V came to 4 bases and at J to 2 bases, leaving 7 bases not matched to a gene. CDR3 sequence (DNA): TGCGCCAGCAGCCGATCGGGGGGTATCACAGATACGCAGTATTTT. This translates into CASSRSGGITDTQYF. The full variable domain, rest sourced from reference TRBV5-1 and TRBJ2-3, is KAGVTQTPRYLIKTRGQQVTLSCSPISGHRSVSWYQQTPGQGLQFLFEYFSETQRNKGNFPGRFSGRQFSNSRSEMNVSTLELGDSALYLCASSRSGGITDTQYFGPGTRLTVL.

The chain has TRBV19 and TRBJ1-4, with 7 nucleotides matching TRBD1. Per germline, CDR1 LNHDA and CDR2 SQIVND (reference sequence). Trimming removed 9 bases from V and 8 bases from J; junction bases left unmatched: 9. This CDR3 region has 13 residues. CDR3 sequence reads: CASTRDSPEKLFF. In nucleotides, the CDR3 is TGTGCCAGCACTAGGGACAGCCCAGAAAAACTGTTTTTT.

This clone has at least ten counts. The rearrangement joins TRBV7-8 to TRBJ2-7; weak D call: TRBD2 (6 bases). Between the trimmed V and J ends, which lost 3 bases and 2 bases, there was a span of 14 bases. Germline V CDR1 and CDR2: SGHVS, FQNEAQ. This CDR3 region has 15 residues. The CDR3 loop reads CASSFRDSSTYEQYF. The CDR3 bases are TGTGCCAGCAGCTTCCGGGACTCCTCGACCTACGAGCAGTACTTC.